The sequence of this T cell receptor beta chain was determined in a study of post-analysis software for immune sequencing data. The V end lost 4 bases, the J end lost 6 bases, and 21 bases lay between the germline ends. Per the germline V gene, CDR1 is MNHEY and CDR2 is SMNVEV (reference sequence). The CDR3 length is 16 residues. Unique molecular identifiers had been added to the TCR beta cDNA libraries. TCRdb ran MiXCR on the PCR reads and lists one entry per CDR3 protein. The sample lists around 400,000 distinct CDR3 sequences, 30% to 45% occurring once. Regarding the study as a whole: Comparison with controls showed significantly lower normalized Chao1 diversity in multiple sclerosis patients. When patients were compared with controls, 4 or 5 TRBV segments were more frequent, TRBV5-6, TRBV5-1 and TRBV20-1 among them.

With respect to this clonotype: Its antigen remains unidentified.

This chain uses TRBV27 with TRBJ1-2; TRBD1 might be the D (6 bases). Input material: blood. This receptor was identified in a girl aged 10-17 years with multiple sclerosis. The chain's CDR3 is CASSSPSRGGGNGYTF. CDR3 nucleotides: TGTGCCAGCAGTTCTCCCTCCAGGGGCGGAGGAAATGGCTACACCTTC.